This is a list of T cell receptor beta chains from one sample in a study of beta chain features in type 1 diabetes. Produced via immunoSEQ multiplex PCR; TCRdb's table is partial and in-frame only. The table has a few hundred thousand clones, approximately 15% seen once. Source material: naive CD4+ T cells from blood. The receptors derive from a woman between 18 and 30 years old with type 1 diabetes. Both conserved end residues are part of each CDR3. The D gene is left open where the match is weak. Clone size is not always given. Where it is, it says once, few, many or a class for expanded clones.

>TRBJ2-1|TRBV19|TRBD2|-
CASSTLGLVEQFF
TGTGCCAGTAGTACCCTAGGACTAGTTGAGCAGTTCTTC
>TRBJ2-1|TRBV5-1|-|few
CASSAKQAGHEQFF
TGCGCCAGCAGCGCGAAACAAGCGGGCCATGAGCAGTTCTTC
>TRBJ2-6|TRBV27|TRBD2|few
CASSLGLAGGPLSGANVLTF
TGTGCCAGCAGTTTAGGACTAGCGGGAGGGCCCCTCTCTGGGGCCAACGTCCTGACTTTC
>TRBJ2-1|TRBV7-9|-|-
CASSYGRGSLDEQFF
TGTGCCAGCAGCTACGGAAGAGGCTCCTTGGATGAGCAGTTCTTC
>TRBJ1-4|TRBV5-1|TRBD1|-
CASTDRGNGDEKLFF
TGCGCCAGTACGGACAGGGGGAACGGGGATGAAAAACTGTTTTTT
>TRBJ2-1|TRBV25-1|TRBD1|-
CASSEPPGQGVDEQFF
TGTGCCAGCAGTGAACCCCCGGGACAGGGGGTCGATGAGCAGTTCTTC
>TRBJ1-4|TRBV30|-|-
CAWSRDRTTNEKLFF
TGTGCCTGGAGCCGAGACAGGACAACTAATGAAAAACTGTTTTTT
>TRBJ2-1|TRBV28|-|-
CASSKTGLSYNEQFF
TGTGCCAGCAGCAAGACAGGTCTCTCCTACAATGAGCAGTTCTTC
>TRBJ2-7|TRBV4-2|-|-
CASARGRTVPNYEQYF
TGTGCCAGCGCTAGGGGCAGAACAGTCCCAAACTACGAGCAGTACTTC
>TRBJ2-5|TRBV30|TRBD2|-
CAWSLAGGETQYF
TGTGCCTGGAGTCTAGCGGGAGGAGAGACCCAGTACTTC
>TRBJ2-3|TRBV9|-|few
CASSAARDTQYF
TGTGCCAGCAGCGCCGCCAGAGATACGCAGTATTTT
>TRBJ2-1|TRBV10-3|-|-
CAISEVGTPSVKQFF
TGTGCCATCAGTGAAGTGGGGACACCTTCCGTTAAGCAGTTCTTC
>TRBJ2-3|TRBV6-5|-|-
CASSYNRDTDTQYF
TGTGCCAGCAGTTACAACAGAGACACAGATACGCAGTATTTT
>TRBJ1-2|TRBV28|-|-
CASSLMEYGYTF
TGTGCCAGCAGTTTAATGGAGTATGGCTACACCTTC
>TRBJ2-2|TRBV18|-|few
CASSPIEPSLTGELFF
TGTGCCAGCTCACCAATAGAGCCGTCCCTGACCGGGGAGCTGTTTTTT
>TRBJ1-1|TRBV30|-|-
CAWNTDGRDFF
TGTGCCTGGAACACGGACGGGAGGGATTTCTTT
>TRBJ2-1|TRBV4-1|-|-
CASSQEGTGQQFF
TGCGCCAGCAGCCAAGAAGGGACTGGCCAGCAGTTCTTC
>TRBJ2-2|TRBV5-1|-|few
CASSLSLVNTGELFF
TGCGCCAGCAGCTTGAGTCTAGTGAACACCGGGGAGCTGTTTTTT
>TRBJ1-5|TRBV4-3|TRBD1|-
CASSQDLPDRDPRSNQPQHF
TGCGCCAGCAGCCAAGATTTACCGGACAGGGACCCACGAAGCAATCAGCCCCAGCATTTT
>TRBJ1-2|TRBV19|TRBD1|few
CASSGDRPTLYGYTF
TGTGCCAGTAGTGGGGACAGACCAACACTCTATGGCTACACCTTC
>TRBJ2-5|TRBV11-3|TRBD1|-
CASSQHGTDKETQYF
TGTGCCAGCAGCCAGCATGGGACAGACAAAGAGACCCAGTACTTC
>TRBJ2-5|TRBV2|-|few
CASSEQGGETQYF
TGTGCCAGCAGTGAACAGGGTGGGGAGACCCAGTACTTC
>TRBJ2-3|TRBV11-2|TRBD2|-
CASSTTPRLAGRYTDTQYF
TGTGCCAGCAGCACCACCCCCCGACTAGCGGGACGATACACAGATACGCAGTATTTT
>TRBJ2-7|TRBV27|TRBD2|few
CASSPSGSLYEQYF
TGTGCCAGCAGCCCGAGCGGGAGTCTCTACGAGCAGTACTTC
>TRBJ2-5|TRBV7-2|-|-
CASSNILRAETQYF
TGTGCCAGCAGCAACATTCTCAGGGCAGAGACCCAGTACTTC
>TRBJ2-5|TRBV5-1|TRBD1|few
CASSFSPTGQGGETQYF
TGCGCCAGCAGCTTTTCCCCTACGGGACAGGGAGGAGAGACCCAGTACTTC
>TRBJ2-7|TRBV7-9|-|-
CASSRDNYEQYF
TGTGCCAGCAGCCGCGACAACTACGAGCAGTACTTC
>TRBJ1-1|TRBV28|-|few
CASSSLSTEAFF
TGTGCCAGCAGTTCACTGTCTACTGAAGCTTTCTTT
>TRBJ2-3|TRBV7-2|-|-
CASSLAGGADTQYF
TGTGCCAGCAGCTTAGCGGGAGGTGCGGATACGCAGTATTTT
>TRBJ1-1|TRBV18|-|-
CASSQKQVYMNTEAFF
TGTGCCAGCTCACAAAAACAGGTATACATGAACACTGAAGCTTTCTTT
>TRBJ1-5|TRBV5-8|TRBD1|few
CASSSRTGPVSQPQHF
TGTGCCAGCAGCTCCCGGACAGGGCCCGTATCGCAGCCCCAGCATTTT
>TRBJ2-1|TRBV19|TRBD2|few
CASSARLAGGYNEQFF
TGTGCCAGTAGTGCAAGACTAGCGGGAGGATACAATGAGCAGTTCTTC
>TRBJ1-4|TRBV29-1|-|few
CSVDLGGTNEKLFF
TGCAGCGTTGATTTGGGGGGAACTAATGAAAAACTGTTTTTT
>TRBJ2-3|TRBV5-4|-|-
CASSLGGLRSAASDTQYF
TGTGCCAGCAGCTTGGGGGGGCTGAGAAGTGCTGCCTCAGATACGCAGTATTTT
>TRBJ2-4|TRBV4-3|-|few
CASSQEGGGAAKNIQYF
TGCGCCAGCAGCCAAGAGGGCGGGGGCGCAGCCAAAAACATTCAGTACTTC
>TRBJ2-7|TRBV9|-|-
CASSVGGFSYEQYF
TGTGCCAGCAGCGTAGGCGGTTTCTCCTACGAGCAGTACTTC
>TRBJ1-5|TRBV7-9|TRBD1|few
CASSIGTGVNQPQHF
TGTGCCAGCAGCATCGGGACAGGGGTCAATCAGCCCCAGCATTTT
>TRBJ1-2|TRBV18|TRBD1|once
CASSLSGTGAYGYTF
TGTGCCAGCTCACTATCCGGGACAGGGGCTTATGGCTACACCTTC
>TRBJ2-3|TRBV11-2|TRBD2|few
CASLARPGGFTDTQYF
TGTGCCAGCCTCGCGCGACCGGGGGGATTCACAGATACGCAGTATTTT
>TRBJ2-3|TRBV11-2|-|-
CASSLGGTDTQYF
TGTGCCAGCAGCCTCGGGGGTACAGATACGCAGTATTTT